This is a list of T cell receptor beta chains from one sample in a study of siplizumab effects on memory and regulatory T cells. The protocol was immunoSEQ multiplex PCR, while the TCRdb copy is restricted to in-frame clones and leaves out a portion. Of around 82,000 clones in the sample, 90% to 95% were seen once. The sequencing input was CD8+ T cells sorted from blood. Every receptor here comes from a human donor in good health. Each CDR3 is given with its conserved first and last residue. Fields, in order: V gene, J gene, clone size, CDR3 length, D gene, CDR3 DNA, CDR3 protein. A D gene is named only where the DNA matches it firmly. Clone size is not always given. Where it is, it says once, few, many or a class for expanded clones.

TRBV6-5,TRBJ1-2,NA,13,NA,TGTGCCACGTTAGGGACGGTGATGGATGGCTACACCTTC,CATLGTVMDGYTF
TRBV7-8,TRBJ2-3,NA,16,TRBD2,TGTGCCAGCAGCCGGTCGGCGGGGGGTAGCACAGATACGCAGTATTTT,CASSRSAGGSTDTQYF
TRBV7-9,TRBJ1-2,NA,14,NA,TGTGCCAGCAGCTTAGTTGGAGGGAACTATGGCTACACCTTC,CASSLVGGNYGYTF
TRBV28,TRBJ2-1,NA,15,TRBD1,TGTGCCAGCAGTCACTCACCGGGACAGATCAATGAGCAGTTCTTC,CASSHSPGQINEQFF
TRBV2,TRBJ1-1,NA,14,TRBD1,TGTGCCAGCAACCTCGGACAGGGGAACACTGAAGCTTTCTTT,CASNLGQGNTEAFF
TRBV27,TRBJ1-1,NA,13,NA,TGTGCCAGCAGTTTGGGAGAATGGACTGAAGCTTTCTTT,CASSLGEWTEAFF
TRBV18,TRBJ2-1,NA,16,TRBD2,TGTGCCAGCTCACCACAAGGTGTGCTAGCGGGGGTAGAGCAGTTCTTC,CASSPQGVLAGVEQFF
TRBV19,TRBJ1-5,NA,15,NA,TGTGCCAGTAGTCCCGGGACAAGGTCGAATCAGCCCCAGCATTTT,CASSPGTRSNQPQHF
TRBV7-3,TRBJ2-3,NA,14,NA,TGTGCCAGCAGCTTAGGTTGGTTCACAGATACGCAGTATTTT,CASSLGWFTDTQYF
TRBV4-2,TRBJ2-7,NA,17,TRBD2,TGTGCCAGCAGCCAAGATCTTCGGAGCGGGGGGGCTGACGAGCAGTACTTC,CASSQDLRSGGADEQYF
TRBV4-3,TRBJ2-7,NA,16,TRBD1,TGCGCCAGCAGCCAAGGATGGACAGGGGGCTCCTACGAGCAGTACTTC,CASSQGWTGGSYEQYF
TRBV2,TRBJ2-2,once,19,NA,TGTGCCAGCTCTCCCGGGTCAAGGGAGTTAATAGCGAACACCGGGGAGCTGTTTTTT,CASSPGSRELIANTGELFF
TRBV7-7,TRBJ2-5,NA,18,TRBD1,TGTGCCAGCAGCTTTTTTGTACCCGGGACAGGGGGTGCGTCGACCCAGTACTTC,CASSFFVPGTGGASTQYF
TRBV27,TRBJ1-1,once,17,TRBD1,TGTGCCAGCAGTCCCGGACAGGCCCCAGGGGTGAACACTGAAGCTTTCTTT,CASSPGQAPGVNTEAFF
TRBV10-2,TRBJ1-1,NA,12,NA,TGCGCCAGCAGACTCGGGGGTACTGAAGCTTTCTTT,CASRLGGTEAFF
TRBV2,TRBJ2-2,NA,19,TRBD1,TGTGCCAGCAGTGAAGCCGGGACAGGAGCCTTCGCGAACACCGGGGAGCTGTTTTTT,CASSEAGTGAFANTGELFF
TRBV4-1,TRBJ2-3,NA,16,NA,TGCGCCAGCAGCCCAGGTATCGCTAGCAGCACAGATACGCAGTATTTT,CASSPGIASSTDTQYF
TRBV16,TRBJ1-2,NA,13,NA,TGTGCCAGCACCTATACTAATGGGGGAGTCTACACCTTC,CASTYTNGGVYTF
TRBV7-2,TRBJ2-1,NA,15,TRBD1,TGTGCCAGCCTTTGGGGGGACAGGGGATGGAATGAGCAGTTCTTC,CASLWGDRGWNEQFF
TRBV6-6,TRBJ2-2,NA,14,NA,TGTGCCAGCAGCAGTTTGTTGGGCACCGGGGAGCTGTTTTTT,CASSSLLGTGELFF
TRBV2,TRBJ2-2,NA,15,NA,TGTGCCAGCAGTGGTCCCGGAGCGAACACCGGGGAGCTGTTTTTT,CASSGPGANTGELFF
TRBV6-5,TRBJ1-4,NA,13,NA,TGTGCCAGCAGTTATGAAACTAATGAAAAACTGTTTTTT,CASSYETNEKLFF
TRBV4-1,TRBJ1-3,few,17,TRBD1,TGCGCCAGCGGGTACGGCGGGACAGGGGAAGCTGGAAACACCATATATTTT,CASGYGGTGEAGNTIYF
TRBV28,TRBJ2-4,once,16,NA,TGTGCCAGCAGTTTATCGGTGGGGCAAGGGGTAAACATTCAGTACTTC,CASSLSVGQGVNIQYF
TRBV30,TRBJ1-6,NA,13,TRBD1,TGTGCCTGGACCGGGACAGTAGTTTGGCCCCTCCACTTT,CAWTGTVVWPLHF
TRBV27,TRBJ1-1,NA,13,NA,TGTGCCAGTTGCTTTTCGGCAGGGTCAATAGCTTTCTTT,CASCFSAGSIAFF
TRBV9,TRBJ1-1,NA,14,TRBD1,TGTGCCAGCAGCGGCCAGGGGGGTCGCACTGAAGCTTTCTTT,CASSGQGGRTEAFF
TRBV9,TRBJ2-2,NA,16,NA,TGTGCCAGCAGCGGCCGCAGGGGACTTGAAACCGGGGAGCTGTTTTTT,CASSGRRGLETGELFF
TRBV4-1,TRBJ1-6,few,13,NA,TGCGCCAGCAGCCAAGAGGGTGATTCACCCCTCCACTTT,CASSQEGDSPLHF
TRBV2,TRBJ1-2,few,14,NA,TGTGCCAGCAGTGAGGAACGGACAAACTATGGCTACACCTTC,CASSEERTNYGYTF
TRBV7-9,TRBJ1-1,few,13,NA,TGTGCCAGCAGCCTCGGATCGAACACTGAAGCTTTCTTT,CASSLGSNTEAFF
TRBV5-1,TRBJ2-1,NA,16,TRBD1,TGCGCCAGCAGCACACCCGGGACAGGGAGTAGAGGTGAGCAGTTCTTC,CASSTPGTGSRGEQFF
TRBV7-9,TRBJ1-1,once,12,NA,TGTGCCAGCAGCCCCTGGACAGAAGAAGCTTTCTTT,CASSPWTEEAFF
TRBV7-9,TRBJ2-1,NA,15,NA,TGTGCCAGCAGCCCGGGGTTGTCGGTTTACAATGAGCAGTTCTTC,CASSPGLSVYNEQFF
TRBV4-3,TRBJ1-1,once,15,NA,TGCGCCAGCAGCCAAAGCAGGGTCATAAACACTGAAGCTTTCTTT,CASSQSRVINTEAFF
TRBV2,TRBJ2-3,NA,16,NA,TGTGCCAGCAGTGAAGTCCTATCATTTTTGACAGATACGCAGTATTTT,CASSEVLSFLTDTQYF
TRBV19,TRBJ2-7,NA,15,NA,TGTGCCAGTAGTATCGCTTTCCTAGAAACCTACGAGCAGTACTTC,CASSIAFLETYEQYF
TRBV4-1,TRBJ2-7,NA,17,TRBD2,TGCGCCAGCAGCCATGGAAGACAGCGGGGGTTTACCTACGAGCAGTACTTC,CASSHGRQRGFTYEQYF
TRBV15,TRBJ2-5,NA,13,NA,TGTGCCACCAGCAGGGGCCTGGGGGGGACCCAGTACTTC,CATSRGLGGTQYF
TRBV9,TRBJ1-1,NA,13,NA,TGTGCCAGCAGCGTTTCACTGGGGGCTGAAGCTTTCTTT,CASSVSLGAEAFF
TRBV19,TRBJ2-7,NA,14,NA,TGTGCCAGTAGTATAGGAGCAGGGTCCTACGAGCAGTACTTC,CASSIGAGSYEQYF
TRBV28,TRBJ2-7,NA,22,TRBD2,TGTGCCAGCGGGTTTACGGGGCCAAGACTAGCGGGGGGCTCTTGGAGCTCCTACGAGCAGTACTTC,CASGFTGPRLAGGSWSSYEQYF